This T cell receptor beta chain was sequenced during a study of blood T cell repertoires in COVID-19. The CDR3 contains 15 residues. Unmatched junction bases numbered 11, after V lost 5 bases and J lost 8 bases. From germline, CDR1 is SGHVS and CDR2 FQNEAQ. The method was immunoSEQ multiplex PCR; TCRdb's version includes in-frame clones alone and lacks a portion of them. The sample records some 230,000 clones, about 80% being singletons. This clone was observed many times. The TCR comes from a man aged 40-49 years who had recovered from COVID-19. The gene calls are TRBV7-8 and TRBJ2-1; 8 bases match TRBD2. The specimen sequenced was PBMCs or T cells enriched from blood (not recorded which). DNA of the CDR3: TGTGCCAGCAGCCTCCGGACTAGCCGCCCCCATGAGCAGTTCTTC. Translating it yields CASSLRTSRPHEQFF.